This is a list of T cell receptor beta chains from one sample in a study of T cells in Graves' hyperthyroidism and ophthalmopathy. One entry per CDR3 protein, called by TCRdb with MiXCR from the multiplex PCR reads. The sample includes about 500,000 distinct CDR3 sequences, 40% to 50% seen only once; the top ten take 35% to 50%. Sequencing used peripheral blood or thyroid tissue (not recorded which). Receptors originate from an adult woman with Graves' disease, either hyperthyroidism or ophthalmopathy (not recorded which). Each CDR3 is given with its conserved first and last residue. The D gene is left open where the match is weak. Part of the rows lack a size; the others show once, few, many or a class for expanded clones.

TGTGCCAGCCAGCGACAGGGGAACTATGGCTACACCTTC CASQRQGNYGYTF TRBJ1-2 TRBD1 - TRBV12-3/TRBV12-4
TGCAGTGCTAAAGGGACAAGAAACACCATATATTTT CSAKGTRNTIYF TRBJ1-3 - few TRBV20-1
TGTGCCAGCAGTGCTAGGTGGGGGGATCAGCCCCAGCATTTT CASSARWGDQPQHF TRBJ1-5 - - TRBV12-3/TRBV12-4
TGCGCCAGCAGCCAGGCGATGGGACTAGCGGGAGAAACCGGGGAGCTGTTTTTT CASSQAMGLAGETGELFF TRBJ2-2 TRBD2 - TRBV4-1
TGTGCCATCAGTGAGTCTCCGCTCTACGAGCAGTACTTC CAISESPLYEQYF TRBJ2-7 - - TRBV10-3
TGTGCCGGGAGTGTCGGGACAGGGAACAGCCCCCAGCATTTT CAGSVGTGNSPQHF TRBJ1-5 TRBD1 - TRBV30
TGTGCCAGCAGACAGGACTCCTATAATTCACCCCTCCACTTT CASRQDSYNSPLHF TRBJ1-6 - - TRBV2
TGTGCCAGCAGCTTAGGAGGCGGGGTCTTAGGAGGCTACACCTTC CASSLGGGVLGGYTF TRBJ1-2 - many TRBV7-9
TGTGCCATCAGTGAGTCTAGGGATAATTCACCCCTCCACTTT CAISESRDNSPLHF TRBJ1-6 - many TRBV10-3
TGCAGTGCTGGACCAGACACGTACGAGCAGTACTTC CSAGPDTYEQYF TRBJ2-7 - many TRBV20-1
TGCAGTGCTAGAGTTTCCGGGGCCAACGTCCTGACTTTC CSARVSGANVLTF TRBJ2-6 - - TRBV20-1
TGCAGTGCCGAGAGGGAGTTTCGCAATCAGCCCCAGCACTTT CSAEREFRNQPQHF TRBJ1-5 - - TRBV20-1
TGTGCCAGCAGTCGAGGACGGGGGGCGAAGAACTATGGCTACACCTTC CASSRGRGAKNYGYTF TRBJ1-2 - - TRBV2
TGCGCCAGCAGCCCTAGGGAGCCGTGGACTGAAGCTTTCTTT CASSPREPWTEAFF TRBJ1-1 - many TRBV4-1
TGTGCCAGCAGCGAGGACTCATACGACCCGAACACTGAAGCTTTCTTT CASSEDSYDPNTEAFF TRBJ1-1 - few TRBV7-6
TGTGCCACCAGCCGTCAGGGGCCAGGACTCTACGAGCAGTACTTC CATSRQGPGLYEQYF TRBJ2-7 - - TRBV15
TGTACCACCAGCAGAGAAAACCAATTCTATGGCTACACCTTC CTTSRENQFYGYTF TRBJ1-2 - - TRBV7-2
TGTGCCATCAGGCAGGGGGCTGGCTACACCTTC CAIRQGAGYTF TRBJ1-2 TRBD1 - TRBV10-3
TGTGCCACCAGCAGAGTTGCCAGGGAGGAGACCCAGTACTTC CATSRVAREETQYF TRBJ2-5 - many TRBV15
TGTGCCAGCAGCGGATACGCCGGGACTAGTGGGGATACGCAGTATTTT CASSGYAGTSGDTQYF TRBJ2-3 TRBD2 - TRBV7-6
TGTGCCAGCAGCTTAGGAGGGGACGAGCAGTACTTC CASSLGGDEQYF TRBJ2-7 - many TRBV7-6
TGTGCCACCTCGTGGGGGGGTAACACTGAAGCTTTCTTT CATSWGGNTEAFF TRBJ1-1 - once TRBV19
TGCAGCGTTGGTAACAGAGGCTACAATGAGCAGTTCTTC CSVGNRGYNEQFF TRBJ2-1 - - TRBV29-1